A single sample gave rise to the 9 T cell receptor beta chains below, sequenced in a study of blood T cell repertoires in COVID-19. TCRdb's table, derived via immunoSEQ multiplex PCR, lists solely in-frame clones and lacks some. This table holds under 55,000 clones, just over 85% found once. Sample: peripheral blood. The receptors stem from a human donor in a cohort sampled during active COVID-19.

The chain joins TRBV24-1 to TRBJ2-2; 8 bases fit TRBD1. V lost 4 bases, J lost 0 bases, and 3 bases stayed unmatched. This CDR3 comprises 16 residues. Per germline, CDR1 KGHDR and CDR2 SFDVKD. The CDR3 sequence is CATSDPTGANTGELFF. CDR3 DNA: TGTGCCACCAGTGACCCGACAGGGGCGAACACCGGGGAGCTGTTTTTT.

The genes are TRBV11-2 and TRBJ2-7; tentatively, D is TRBD1 (5 bases). V lost 0 bases and J 2 bases, leaving 11 bases between the germline ends. In germline, CDR1 is SGHAT, CDR2 FQNNGV. This CDR3 is 15 amino acids long. The CDR3 region has the DNA TGTGCCAGCAGCTTAGACCAGGGTGCAACCTACGAGCAGTACTTC. Its translation: CASSLDQGATYEQYF.

This chain connects TRBV7-2 to TRBJ2-1; the match to TRBD2 covers 9 bases. Germline V lookup: CDR1 SGHTA, CDR2 FQGNSA. This CDR3 has 14 amino acids. Unmatched junction bases numbered 0, after V lost 2 bases and J lost 4 bases. The DNA of the CDR3 is TGTGCCAGCAGCTTAAGCGGGAGGTACAATGAGCAGTTCTTC. This gives the protein CASSLSGRYNEQFF.

The rearrangement joins TRBV9 to TRBJ1-2, with D perhaps matching TRBD1 (6 bases). V was pared by 3 bases and J by 3 bases, with 18 bases between. The CDR3 consists of 16 residues. The germline gives CDR1 SGDLS, CDR2 YYNGEE. CDR3 region: CASSERWGGADYGYTF. CDR3 nucleotide sequence: TGTGCCAGCAGCGAACGTTGGGGGGGCGCGGACTATGGCTACACCTTC.

The chain joins TRBV19 to TRBJ1-1; 7 bases fit TRBD1. Germline V CDR1 and CDR2: LNHDA, SQIVND (reference sequence). This CDR3 has 15 residues. J was trimmed by 0 bases and V by 2 bases; bases with no gene match: 3. The CDR3 is CASSIWGQLNTEAFF. The CDR3 DNA sequence: TGTGCCAGTAGTATATGGGGACAGCTGAACACTGAAGCTTTCTTT.

The gene calls are TRBV13 and TRBJ2-3; 8 bases line up with TRBD1. With V trimmed by 5 bases and J by 2 bases, 6 bases remained unmatched. The CDR3 sequence is 15 residues long. Looked up from germline, CDR1 is PRHDT and CDR2 is FYEKMQ (reference sequence). DNA for the CDR3: TGTGCCAGCAGCGTACGACAGGGGCTCACAGATACGCAGTATTTT. It translates to CASSVRQGLTDTQYF.

V is TRBV5-6 and J is TRBJ1-1, with 8 bases fitting TRBD1. The V and J ends lost 4 bases and 1 base, in that order; junction bases with no gene match: 6. Germline-derived CDR1 and CDR2 are SGHDT and YYEEEE. This CDR3 spans 15 amino acids. The CDR3 spells CASSGDRGRNTEAFF. In DNA form, the CDR3 reads TGTGCCAGCAGCGGAGACAGGGGCCGGAACACTGAAGCTTTCTTT. Variable domain in full (rest from reference TRBV5-6 and TRBJ1-1): DAGVTQSPTHLIKTRGQQVTLRCSPKSGHDTVSWYQQALGQGPQFIFQYYEEEERQRGNFPDRFSGHQFPNYSSELNVNALLLGDSALYLCASSGDRGRNTEAFFGQGTRLTVV.

Here the CDR3 DNA reads TGTGCCAGTAACAACAGGGAACCTTCTGGCTACACCTTC. This encodes CASNNREPSGYTF. The rearrangement uses TRBV19 and TRBJ1-2; the D gene is possibly TRBD1 (6 bases). From germline, CDR1 is LNHDA and CDR2 SQIVND (reference sequence). Trimming left V 7 bases short and J 7 bases short, with 16 bases between. The CDR3 spans 13 residues.

The chain combines TRBV7-6 with TRBJ2-7, with D unclear. The CDR3 totals 16 residues. The V end was cut by 5 bases, the J end by 2 bases, with 19 bases between. The V gene's germline CDR1 is SGHVS and CDR2 FNYEAQ. The CDR3 loop reads CASSPVPGPKPYEQYF. The DNA for the CDR3 is TGTGCCAGCAGCCCTGTACCGGGTCCTAAACCCTACGAGCAGTACTTC.